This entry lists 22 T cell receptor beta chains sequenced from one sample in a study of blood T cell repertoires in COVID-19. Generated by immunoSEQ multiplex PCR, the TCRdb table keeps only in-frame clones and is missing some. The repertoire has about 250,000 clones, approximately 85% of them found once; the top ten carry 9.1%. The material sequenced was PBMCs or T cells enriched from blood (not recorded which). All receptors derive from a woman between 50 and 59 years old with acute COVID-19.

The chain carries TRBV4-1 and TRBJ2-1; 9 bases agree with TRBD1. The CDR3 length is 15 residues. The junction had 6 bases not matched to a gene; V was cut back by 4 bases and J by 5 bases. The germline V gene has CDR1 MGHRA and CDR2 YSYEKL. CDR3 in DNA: TGCGCCAGCAGCCCCCGGGACAGGGATCACAATGAGCAGTTCTTC. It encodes CASSPRDRDHNEQFF.

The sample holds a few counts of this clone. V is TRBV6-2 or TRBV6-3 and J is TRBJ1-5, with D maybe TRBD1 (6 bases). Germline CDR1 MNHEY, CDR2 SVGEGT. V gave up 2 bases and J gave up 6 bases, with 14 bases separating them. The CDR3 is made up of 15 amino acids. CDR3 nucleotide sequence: TGTGCCAGCAGTTACGGGGGGGGCTTTGGTCAGCCCCAGCATTTT. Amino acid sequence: CASSYGGGFGQPQHF.

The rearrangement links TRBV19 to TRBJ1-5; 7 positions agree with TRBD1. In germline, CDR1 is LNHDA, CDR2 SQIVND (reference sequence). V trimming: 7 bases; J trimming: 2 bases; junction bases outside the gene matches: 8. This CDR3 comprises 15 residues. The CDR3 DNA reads TGTGCCAGTACCCGGGACAGCCGGGGCAATCAGCCCCAGCATTTT. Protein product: CASTRDSRGNQPQHF.

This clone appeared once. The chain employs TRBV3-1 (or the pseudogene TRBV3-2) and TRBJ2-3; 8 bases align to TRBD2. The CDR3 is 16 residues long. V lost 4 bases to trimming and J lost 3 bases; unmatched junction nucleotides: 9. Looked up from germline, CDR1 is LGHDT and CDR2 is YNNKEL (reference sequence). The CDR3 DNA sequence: TGTGCCAGCAGCCCGGCTCGCGGGGGGTTTACAGATACGCAGTATTTT. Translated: CASSPARGGFTDTQYF.

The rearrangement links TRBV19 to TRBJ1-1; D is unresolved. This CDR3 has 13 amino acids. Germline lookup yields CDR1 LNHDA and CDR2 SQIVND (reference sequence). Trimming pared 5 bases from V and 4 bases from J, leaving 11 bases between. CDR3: CASSPTVTTEAFF. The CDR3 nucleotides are TGTGCCAGTAGTCCTACAGTGACCACTGAAGCTTTCTTT.

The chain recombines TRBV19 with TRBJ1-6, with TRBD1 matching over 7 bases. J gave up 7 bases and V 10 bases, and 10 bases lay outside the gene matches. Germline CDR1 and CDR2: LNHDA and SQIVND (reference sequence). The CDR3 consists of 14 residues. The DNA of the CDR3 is TGTGCCACCAAGGACGGAGGGGGCAATTCACCCCTCCACTTT. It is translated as CATKDGGGNSPLHF.

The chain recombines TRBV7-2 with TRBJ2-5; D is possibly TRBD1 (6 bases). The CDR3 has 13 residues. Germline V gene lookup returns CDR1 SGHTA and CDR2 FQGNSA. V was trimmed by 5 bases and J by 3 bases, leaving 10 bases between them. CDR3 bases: TGTGCCAGCAGCCCACGGACAGAAGAGACCCAGTACTTC. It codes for CASSPRTEETQYF.

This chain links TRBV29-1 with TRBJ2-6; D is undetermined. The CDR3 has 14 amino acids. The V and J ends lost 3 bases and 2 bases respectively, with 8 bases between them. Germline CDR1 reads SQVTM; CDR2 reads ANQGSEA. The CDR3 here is CSVDLQAGANVLTF. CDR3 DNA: TGCAGCGTTGATCTCCAGGCTGGGGCCAACGTCCTGACTTTC.

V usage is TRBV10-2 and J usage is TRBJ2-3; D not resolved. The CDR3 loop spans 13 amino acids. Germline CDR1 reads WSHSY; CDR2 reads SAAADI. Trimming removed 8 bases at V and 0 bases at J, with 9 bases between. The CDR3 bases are TGCGCCAGCCGCTCAACTAGCACAGATACGCAGTATTTT. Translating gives CASRSTSTDTQYF.

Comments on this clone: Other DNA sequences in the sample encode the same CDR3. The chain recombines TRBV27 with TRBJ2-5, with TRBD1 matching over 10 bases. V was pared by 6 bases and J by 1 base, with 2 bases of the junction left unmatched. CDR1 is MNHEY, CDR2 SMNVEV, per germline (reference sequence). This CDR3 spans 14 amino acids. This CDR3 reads CASSRTGGQETQYF. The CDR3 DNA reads TGTGCCAGCAGCAGGACAGGGGGCCAAGAGACCCAGTACTTC.

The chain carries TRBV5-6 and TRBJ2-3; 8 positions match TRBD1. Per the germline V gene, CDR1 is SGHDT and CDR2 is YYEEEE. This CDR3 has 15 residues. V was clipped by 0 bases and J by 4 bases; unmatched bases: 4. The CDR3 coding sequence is TGTGCCAGCAGCTTGGATCAGGGGGCGGCAGATACGCAGTATTTT. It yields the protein CASSLDQGAADTQYF.

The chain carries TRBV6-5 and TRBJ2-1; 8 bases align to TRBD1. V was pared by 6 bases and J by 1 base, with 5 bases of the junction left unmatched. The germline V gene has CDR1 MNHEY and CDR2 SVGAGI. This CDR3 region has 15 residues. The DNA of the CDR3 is TGTGCCAGCAGCCGGACAGGGAGGTCCTACAATGAGCAGTTCTTC. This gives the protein CASSRTGRSYNEQFF.

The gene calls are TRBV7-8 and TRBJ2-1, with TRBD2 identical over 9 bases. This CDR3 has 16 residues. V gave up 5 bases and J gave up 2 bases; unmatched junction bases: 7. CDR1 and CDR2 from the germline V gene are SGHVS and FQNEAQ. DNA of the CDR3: TGTGCCAGCAGCCAGGAGGCTAGCGGGACCTACAATGAGCAGTTCTTC. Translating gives CASSQEASGTYNEQFF.

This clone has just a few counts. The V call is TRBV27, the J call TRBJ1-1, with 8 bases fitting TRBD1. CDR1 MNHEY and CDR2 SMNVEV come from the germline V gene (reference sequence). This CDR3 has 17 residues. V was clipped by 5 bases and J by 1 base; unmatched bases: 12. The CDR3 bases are TGTGCCAGCAGTCGGGGACAGGAAGCTAATTGGAACACTGAAGCTTTCTTT. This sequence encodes CASSRGQEANWNTEAFF.

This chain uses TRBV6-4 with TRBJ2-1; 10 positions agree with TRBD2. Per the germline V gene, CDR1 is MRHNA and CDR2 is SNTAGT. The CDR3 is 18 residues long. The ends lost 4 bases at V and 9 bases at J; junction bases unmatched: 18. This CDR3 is CASSAGLRSGGGHGEQFF. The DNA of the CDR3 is TGTGCCAGCAGTGCGGGATTAAGAAGCGGGGGGGGCCACGGTGAGCAGTTCTTC.

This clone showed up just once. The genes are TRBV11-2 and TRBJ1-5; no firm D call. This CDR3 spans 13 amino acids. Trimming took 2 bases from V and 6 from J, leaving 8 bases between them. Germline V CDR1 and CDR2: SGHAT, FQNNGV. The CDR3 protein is CASSLRAGQPQHF. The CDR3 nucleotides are TGTGCCAGCAGCTTACGAGCGGGTCAGCCCCAGCATTTT.

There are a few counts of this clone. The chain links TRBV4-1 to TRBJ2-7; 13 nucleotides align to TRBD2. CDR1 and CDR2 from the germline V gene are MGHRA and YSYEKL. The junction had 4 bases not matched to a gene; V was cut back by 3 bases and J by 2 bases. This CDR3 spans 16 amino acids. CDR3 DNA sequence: TGCGCCAGCAGCCAGGACGGGACTAGCGGGACCTACGAGCAGTACTTC. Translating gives CASSQDGTSGTYEQYF.

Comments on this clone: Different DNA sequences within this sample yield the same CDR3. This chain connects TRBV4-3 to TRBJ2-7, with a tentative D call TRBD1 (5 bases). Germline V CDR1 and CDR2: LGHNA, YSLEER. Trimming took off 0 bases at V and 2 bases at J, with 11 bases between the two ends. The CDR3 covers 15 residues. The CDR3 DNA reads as TGCGCCAGCAGCCAAGATACAGGTGAAACCTACGAGCAGTACTTC. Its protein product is CASSQDTGETYEQYF.

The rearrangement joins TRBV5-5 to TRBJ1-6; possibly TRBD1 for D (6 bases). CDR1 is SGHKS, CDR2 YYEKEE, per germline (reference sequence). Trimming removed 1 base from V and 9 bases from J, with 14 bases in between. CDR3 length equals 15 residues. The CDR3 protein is CASSLQGLNRSPLHF. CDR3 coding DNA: TGTGCCAGCAGCTTGCAGGGGTTGAATCGTTCACCCCTCCACTTT. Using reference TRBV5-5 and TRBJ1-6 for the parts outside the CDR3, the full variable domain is DAGVTQSPTHLIKTRGQQVTLRCSPISGHKSVSWYQQVLGQGPQFIFQYYEKEERGRGNFPDRFSARQFPNYSSELNVNALLLGDSALYLCASSLQGLNRSPLHFGNGTRLTVT.

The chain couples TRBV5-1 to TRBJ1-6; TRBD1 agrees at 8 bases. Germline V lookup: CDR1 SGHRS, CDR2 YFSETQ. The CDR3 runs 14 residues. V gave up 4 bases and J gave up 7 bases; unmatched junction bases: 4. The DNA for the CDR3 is TGCGCCAGCAGCCGGACAGGGAGAAATTCACCCCTCCACTTT. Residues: CASSRTGRNSPLHF.

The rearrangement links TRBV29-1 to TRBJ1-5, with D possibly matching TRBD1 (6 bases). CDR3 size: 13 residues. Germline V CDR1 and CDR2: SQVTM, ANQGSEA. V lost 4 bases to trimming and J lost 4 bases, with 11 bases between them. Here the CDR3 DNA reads TGCAGCGTTGCCAGGGGTGAAAATCAGCCCCAGCATTTT. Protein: CSVARGENQPQHF.

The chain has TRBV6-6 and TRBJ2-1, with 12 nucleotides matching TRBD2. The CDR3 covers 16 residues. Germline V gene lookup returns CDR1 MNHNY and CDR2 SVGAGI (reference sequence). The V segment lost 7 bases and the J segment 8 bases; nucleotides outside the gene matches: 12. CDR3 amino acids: CASNRLAGALSDEQFF. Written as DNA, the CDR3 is TGTGCCAGCAACCGACTAGCGGGGGCCTTATCGGATGAGCAGTTCTTC.